This TCR beta chain is from a study of beta chain features in type 1 diabetes. At the level of the study: There was similarity between patients and healthy donors in age, gender and cell yields.

Germline loops: CDR1 MNHEY, CDR2 SMNVEV (reference sequence). The CDR3 has 13 amino acids. Trimming left V 6 bases short and J 3 bases short, with 6 bases between. As concerns this clone: Its antigen is still unknown.

Study-wide points: Shorter TCRB CDR3s, moderately but significantly so, marked every one of the four CD4+ subsets in Type 1 diabetes patients. Naive, central memory and regulatory TCRB repertoires appeared more similar among patients than healthy donors.

The isolated RNA, all of it, was reverse transcribed, so expressed TCRB transcripts were what got sequenced. It was found that naive, central memory and regulatory T cell samples averaged approximately 3.6 million reads. The table came from immunoSEQ multiplex PCR; TCRdb's copy has only in-frame clones and leaves some out. The sample carries roughly 140,000 clones, 9% to 12% recorded once. This receptor was obtained from a man between 25 and 39 years old with type 1 diabetes. Sequencing was performed on central memory CD4+ T cells from blood. V and J are TRBV27 and TRBJ2-6; D uncertain. This chain's CDR3 is CASSFSGANVLTF. CDR3 bases: TGTGCCAGCAGCTTCAGTGGGGCCAACGTCCTGACTTTC.